This TCR beta chain was observed in a study of cytomegalovirus exposure and HLA in healthy donors. PCR amplification relied on 60 Vbeta primers (plus 13 Jbeta primers). Generated by immunoSEQ multiplex PCR, the TCRdb table keeps only in-frame clones and is missing some. The sample includes under 200,000 clones, 76% of them seen just once. The CDR3 extends over 15 amino acids. Germline V gene data show CDR1 as SGHTA and CDR2 as FQGTGA. Trimming removed 5 bases from V and 5 bases from J, with 16 bases in between. The specimen was PBMCs. The TCR sequence derives from a female donor in good health and CMV-seronegative. This chain joins TRBV7-3 and TRBJ2-1; D perhaps matches TRBD1 (5 bases). The CDR3 protein is CASSTQGNGDNEQFF. The CDR3 DNA is TGTGCCAGCAGCACCCAGGGAAATGGGGACAATGAGCAGTTCTTC.